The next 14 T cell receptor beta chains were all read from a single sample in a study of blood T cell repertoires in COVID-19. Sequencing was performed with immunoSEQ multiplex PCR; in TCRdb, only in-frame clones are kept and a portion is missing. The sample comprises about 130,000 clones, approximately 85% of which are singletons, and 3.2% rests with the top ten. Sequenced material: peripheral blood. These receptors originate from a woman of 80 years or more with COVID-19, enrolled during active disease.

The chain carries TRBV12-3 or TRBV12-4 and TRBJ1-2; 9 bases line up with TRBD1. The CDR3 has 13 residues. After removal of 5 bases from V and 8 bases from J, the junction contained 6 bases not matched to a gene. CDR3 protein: CASSPGQGLGYTF. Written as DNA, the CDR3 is TGTGCCAGCAGTCCGGGACAGGGACTCGGCTACACCTTC.

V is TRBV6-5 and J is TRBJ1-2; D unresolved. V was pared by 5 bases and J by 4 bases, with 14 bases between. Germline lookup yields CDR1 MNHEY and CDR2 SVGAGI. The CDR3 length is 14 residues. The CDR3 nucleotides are TGTGCCAGCAGTACGGAAGAGGGCGGCTATGGCTACACCTTC. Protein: CASSTEEGGYGYTF.

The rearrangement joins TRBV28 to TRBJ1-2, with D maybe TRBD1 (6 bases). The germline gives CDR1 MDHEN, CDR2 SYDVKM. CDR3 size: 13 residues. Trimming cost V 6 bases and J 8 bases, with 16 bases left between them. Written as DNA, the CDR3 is TGTGCCAGCAGACAGTACAGGGCTGGCGGCTACACCTTC. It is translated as CASRQYRAGGYTF.

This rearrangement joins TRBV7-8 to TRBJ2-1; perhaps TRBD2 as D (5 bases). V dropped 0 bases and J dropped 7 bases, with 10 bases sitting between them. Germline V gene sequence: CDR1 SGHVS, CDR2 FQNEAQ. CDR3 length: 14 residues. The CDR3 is CASSLARRVNEQFF. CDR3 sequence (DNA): TGTGCCAGCAGCTTAGCACGGCGGGTGAATGAGCAGTTCTTC.

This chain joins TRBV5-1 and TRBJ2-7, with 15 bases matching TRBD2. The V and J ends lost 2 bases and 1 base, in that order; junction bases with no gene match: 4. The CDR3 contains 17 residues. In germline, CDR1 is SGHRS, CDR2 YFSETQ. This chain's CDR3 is CASSFGLAGGLSYEQYF. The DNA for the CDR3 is TGCGCCAGCAGCTTCGGACTAGCGGGAGGGCTTTCCTACGAGCAGTACTTC.

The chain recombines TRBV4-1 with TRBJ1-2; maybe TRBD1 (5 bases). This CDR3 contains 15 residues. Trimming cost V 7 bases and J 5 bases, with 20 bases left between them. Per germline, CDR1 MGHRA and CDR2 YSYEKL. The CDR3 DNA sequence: TGCGCCAGCACTCCAGCCCCGACAGACGATTATGGCTACACCTTC. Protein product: CASTPAPTDDYGYTF.

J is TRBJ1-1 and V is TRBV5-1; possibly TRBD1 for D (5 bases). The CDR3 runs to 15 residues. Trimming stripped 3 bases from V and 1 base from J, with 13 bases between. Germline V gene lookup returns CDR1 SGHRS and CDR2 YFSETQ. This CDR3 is CASSWVNQGNTEAFF. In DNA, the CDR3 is TGCGCCAGCAGCTGGGTAAATCAGGGGAACACTGAAGCTTTCTTT. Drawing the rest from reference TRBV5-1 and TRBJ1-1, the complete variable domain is KAGVTQTPRYLIKTRGQQVTLSCSPISGHRSVSWYQQTPGQGLQFLFEYFSETQRNKGNFPGRFSGRQFSNSRSEMNVSTLELGDSALYLCASSWVNQGNTEAFFGQGTRLTVV.

The CDR3 reads CASRRGSISETQYF. Here the CDR3 DNA reads TGTGCCAGCAGGAGGGGGTCAATTAGCGAGACCCAGTACTTC. The genes are TRBV6-5 and TRBJ2-5, with D possibly being TRBD1 (6 bases). Trimming stripped 6 bases from V and 5 bases from J, with 16 bases between. The CDR3 consists of 14 residues. Germline V CDR1 and CDR2: MNHEY, SVGAGI.

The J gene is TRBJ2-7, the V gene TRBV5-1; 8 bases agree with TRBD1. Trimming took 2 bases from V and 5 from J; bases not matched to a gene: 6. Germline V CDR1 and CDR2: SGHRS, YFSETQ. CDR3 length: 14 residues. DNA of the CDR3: TGCGCCAGCAGCTTCGGACAGGGACTGAACGAGCAGTACTTC. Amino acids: CASSFGQGLNEQYF.

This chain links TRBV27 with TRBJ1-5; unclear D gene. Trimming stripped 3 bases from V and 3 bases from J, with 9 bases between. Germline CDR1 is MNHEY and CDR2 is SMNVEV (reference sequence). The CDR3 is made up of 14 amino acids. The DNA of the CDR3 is TGTGCCAGCAGTTTTCGCGTAACCAATCAGCCCCAGCATTTT. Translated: CASSFRVTNQPQHF.

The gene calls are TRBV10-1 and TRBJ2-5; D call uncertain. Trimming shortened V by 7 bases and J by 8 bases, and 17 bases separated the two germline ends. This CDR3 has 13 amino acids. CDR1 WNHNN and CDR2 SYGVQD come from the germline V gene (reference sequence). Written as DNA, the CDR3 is TGCGCCAGCAAGCCCGCCATGCGCGCCACCCAGTACTTC. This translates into CASKPAMRATQYF.

CDR3 DNA sequence: TGTGCCAGCAGCCCAGGACATACCCAGCCCCAGCATTTT. It encodes CASSPGHTQPQHF. The V call is TRBV7-2, the J call TRBJ1-5, with a tentative D call TRBD1 (5 bases). The CDR3 has 13 residues. Per germline, CDR1 SGHTA and CDR2 FQGNSA. V dropped 5 bases and J dropped 7 bases, with 12 bases sitting between them.

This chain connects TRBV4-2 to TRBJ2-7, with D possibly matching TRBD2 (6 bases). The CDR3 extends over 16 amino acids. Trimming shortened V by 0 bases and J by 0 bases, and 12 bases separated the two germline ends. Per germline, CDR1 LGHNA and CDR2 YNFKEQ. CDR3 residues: CASSQDSSAHSYEQYF. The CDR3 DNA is TGTGCCAGCAGCCAAGACTCTAGCGCCCACTCCTACGAGCAGTACTTC.

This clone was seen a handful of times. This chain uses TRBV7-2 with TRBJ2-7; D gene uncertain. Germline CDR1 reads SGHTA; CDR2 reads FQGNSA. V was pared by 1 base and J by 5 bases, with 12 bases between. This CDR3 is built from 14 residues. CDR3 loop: CASSLDNRGNEQYF. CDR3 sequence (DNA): TGTGCCAGCAGCTTAGATAATCGCGGTAACGAGCAGTACTTC.